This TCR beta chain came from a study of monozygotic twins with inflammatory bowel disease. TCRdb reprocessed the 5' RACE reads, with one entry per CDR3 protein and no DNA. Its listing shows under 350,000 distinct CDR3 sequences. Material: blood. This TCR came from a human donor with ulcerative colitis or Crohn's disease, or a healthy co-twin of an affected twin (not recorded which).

The CDR3 region is CASSQDGSSYNSPLHF. The V and J genes are TRBV5-1 and TRBJ1-6. The CDR3 spans 16 residues. Germline assignment: CDR1 SGHRS and CDR2 YFSETQ.